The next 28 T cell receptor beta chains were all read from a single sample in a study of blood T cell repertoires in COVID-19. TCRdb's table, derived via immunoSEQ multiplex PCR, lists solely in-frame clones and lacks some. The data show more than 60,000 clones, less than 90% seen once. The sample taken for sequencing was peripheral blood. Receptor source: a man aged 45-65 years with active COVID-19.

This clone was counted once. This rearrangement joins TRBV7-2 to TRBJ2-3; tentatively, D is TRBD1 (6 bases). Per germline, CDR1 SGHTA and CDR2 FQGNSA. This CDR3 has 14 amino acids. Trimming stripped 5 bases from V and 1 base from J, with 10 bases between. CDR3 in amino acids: CASSRAGGTDTQYF. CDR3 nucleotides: TGTGCCAGCAGCCGGGCAGGGGGCACAGATACGCAGTATTTT.

In nucleotides, the CDR3 is TGTGCCAGCGGCCCCCCAGGAGGACCTCGCCAGTATTTT. This gives the protein CASGPPGGPRQYF. The chain couples TRBV11-2 to TRBJ2-3; D may be TRBD2 (5 bases). Germline CDR1 and CDR2: SGHAT and FQNNGV. This CDR3 has 13 residues. V dropped 8 bases and J dropped 12 bases, with 21 bases sitting between them.

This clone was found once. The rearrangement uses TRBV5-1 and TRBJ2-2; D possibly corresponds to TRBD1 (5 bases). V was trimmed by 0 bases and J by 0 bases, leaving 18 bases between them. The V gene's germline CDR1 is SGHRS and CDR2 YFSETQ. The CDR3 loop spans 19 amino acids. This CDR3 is CASSLEARRGGSNTGELFF. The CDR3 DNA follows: TGCGCCAGCAGCTTGGAGGCTAGAAGGGGTGGGTCGAACACCGGGGAGCTGTTTTTT.

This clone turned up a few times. The DNA for the CDR3 is TGCGCCAGCAGCCAGACCTCCCCTCCCCGGCGGGGGGCTCCAGATACGCAGTATTTT. Translating gives CASSQTSPPRRGAPDTQYF. V gene TRBV4-1 combines with J gene TRBJ2-3, with 8 positions matching TRBD2. The CDR3 consists of 19 residues. The germline V gene encodes CDR1 MGHRA and CDR2 YSYEKL. V shed 3 bases, J shed 4 bases, and the junction held 18 bases outside the gene matches.

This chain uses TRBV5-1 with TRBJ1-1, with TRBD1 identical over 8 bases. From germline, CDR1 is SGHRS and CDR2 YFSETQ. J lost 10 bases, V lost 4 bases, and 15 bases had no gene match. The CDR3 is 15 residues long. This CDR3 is CASSPGQVILKGAFF. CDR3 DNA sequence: TGCGCCAGCAGCCCGGGACAGGTCATACTCAAGGGAGCTTTCTTT. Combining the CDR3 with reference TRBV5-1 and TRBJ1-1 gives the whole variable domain KAGVTQTPRYLIKTRGQQVTLSCSPISGHRSVSWYQQTPGQGLQFLFEYFSETQRNKGNFPGRFSGRQFSNSRSEMNVSTLELGDSALYLCASSPGQVILKGAFFGQGTRLTVV.

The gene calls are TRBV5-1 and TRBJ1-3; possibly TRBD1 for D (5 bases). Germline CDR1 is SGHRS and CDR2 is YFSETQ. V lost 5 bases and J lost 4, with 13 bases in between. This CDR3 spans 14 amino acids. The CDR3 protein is CASRDGGSGNTIYF. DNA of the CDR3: TGCGCCAGCAGGGACGGGGGTTCAGGAAACACCATATATTTT.

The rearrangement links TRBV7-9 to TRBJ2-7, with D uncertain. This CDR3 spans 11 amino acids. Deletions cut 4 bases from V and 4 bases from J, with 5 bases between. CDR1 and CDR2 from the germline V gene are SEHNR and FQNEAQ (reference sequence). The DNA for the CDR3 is TGTGCCAGCAGCTCCACTTACGAGCAGTACTTC. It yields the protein CASSSTYEQYF.

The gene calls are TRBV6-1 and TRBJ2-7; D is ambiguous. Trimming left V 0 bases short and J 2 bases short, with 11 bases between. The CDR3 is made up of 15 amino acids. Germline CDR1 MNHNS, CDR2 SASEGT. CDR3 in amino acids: CASSEAKLLTYEQYF. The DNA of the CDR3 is TGTGCCAGCAGTGAAGCGAAGCTCCTTACCTACGAGCAGTACTTC.

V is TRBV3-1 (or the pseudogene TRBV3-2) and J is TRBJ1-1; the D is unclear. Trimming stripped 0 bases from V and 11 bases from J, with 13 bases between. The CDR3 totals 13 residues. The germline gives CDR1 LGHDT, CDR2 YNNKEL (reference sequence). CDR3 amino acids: CASSQEKELRAFF. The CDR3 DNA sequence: TGTGCCAGCAGCCAAGAAAAGGAGTTACGCGCTTTCTTT.

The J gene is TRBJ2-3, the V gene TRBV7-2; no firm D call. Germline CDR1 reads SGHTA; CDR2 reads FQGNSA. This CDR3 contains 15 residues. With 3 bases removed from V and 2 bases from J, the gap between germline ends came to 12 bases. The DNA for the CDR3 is TGTGCCAGCAGCTTCAGCCGCCTAGACACAGATACGCAGTATTTT. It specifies CASSFSRLDTDTQYF. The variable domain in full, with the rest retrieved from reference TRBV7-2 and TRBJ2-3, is GAGVSQSPSNKVTEKGKDVELRCDPISGHTALYWYRQSLGQGLEFLIYFQGNSAPDKSGLPSDRFSAERTGGSVSTLTIQRTQQEDSAVYLCASSFSRLDTDTQYFGPGTRLTVL.

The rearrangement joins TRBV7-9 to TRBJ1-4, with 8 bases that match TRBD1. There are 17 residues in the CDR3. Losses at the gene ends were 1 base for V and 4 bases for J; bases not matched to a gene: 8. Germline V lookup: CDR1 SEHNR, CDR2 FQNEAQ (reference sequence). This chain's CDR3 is CASSLGAGQGFNEKLFF. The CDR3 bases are TGTGCCAGCAGCTTAGGAGCCGGACAGGGATTTAATGAAAAACTGTTTTTT. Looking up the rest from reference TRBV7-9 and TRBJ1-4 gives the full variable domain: DTGVSQNPRHKITKRGQNVTFRCDPISEHNRLYWYRQTLGQGPEFLTYFQNEAQLEKSRLLSDRFSAERPKGSFSTLEIQRTEQGDSAMYLCASSLGAGQGFNEKLFFGSGTQLSVL.

Here the CDR3 reads CASSWLPQGTSSSYEQYF. The CDR3 DNA reads TGTGCCAGCAGTTGGCTACCACAAGGGACTAGCTCGTCCTACGAGCAGTACTTC. The rearrangement uses TRBV27 and TRBJ2-7; 9 bases match TRBD2. With V trimmed by 4 bases and J by 1 base, 14 bases remained unmatched. The CDR3 covers 18 residues. CDR1 and CDR2 from the germline V gene are MNHEY and SMNVEV (reference sequence).

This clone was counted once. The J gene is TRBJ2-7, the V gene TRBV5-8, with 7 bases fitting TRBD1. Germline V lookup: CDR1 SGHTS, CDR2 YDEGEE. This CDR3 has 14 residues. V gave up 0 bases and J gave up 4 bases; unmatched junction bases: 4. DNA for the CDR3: TGTGCCAGCAGCTTGGACAGGGGTGGGTACGAGCAGTACTTC. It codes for CASSLDRGGYEQYF.

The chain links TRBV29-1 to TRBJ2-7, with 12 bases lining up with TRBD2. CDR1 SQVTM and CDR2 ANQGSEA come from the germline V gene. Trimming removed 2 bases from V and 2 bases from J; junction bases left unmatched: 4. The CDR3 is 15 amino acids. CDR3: CSVELAGGRPYEQYF. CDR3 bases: TGCAGCGTTGAACTAGCGGGAGGGAGGCCCTACGAGCAGTACTTC.

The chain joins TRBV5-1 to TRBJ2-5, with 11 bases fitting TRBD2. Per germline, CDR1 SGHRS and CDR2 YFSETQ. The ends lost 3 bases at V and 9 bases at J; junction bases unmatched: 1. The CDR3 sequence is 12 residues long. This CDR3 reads CASSSGLAAQYF. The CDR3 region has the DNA TGCGCCAGCAGCTCGGGACTAGCGGCCCAGTACTTC.

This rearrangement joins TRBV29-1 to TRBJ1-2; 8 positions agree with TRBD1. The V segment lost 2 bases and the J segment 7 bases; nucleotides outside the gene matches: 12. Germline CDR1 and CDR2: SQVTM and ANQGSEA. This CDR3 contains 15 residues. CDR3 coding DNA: TGCAGCGTTGAACTCTGGGGACAGGTTTTGGCTGGCTACACCTTC. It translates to CSVELWGQVLAGYTF.

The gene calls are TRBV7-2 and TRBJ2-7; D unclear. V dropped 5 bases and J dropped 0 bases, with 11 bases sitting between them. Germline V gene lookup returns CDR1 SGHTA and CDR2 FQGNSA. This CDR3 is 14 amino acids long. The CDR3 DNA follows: TGTGCCAGCAGCCCCGACACCCACTCCTACGAGCAGTACTTC. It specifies CASSPDTHSYEQYF. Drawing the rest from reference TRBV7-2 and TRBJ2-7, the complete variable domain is GAGVSQSPSNKVTEKGKDVELRCDPISGHTALYWYRQSLGQGLEFLIYFQGNSAPDKSGLPSDRFSAERTGGSVSTLTIQRTQQEDSAVYLCASSPDTHSYEQYFGPGTRLTVT.

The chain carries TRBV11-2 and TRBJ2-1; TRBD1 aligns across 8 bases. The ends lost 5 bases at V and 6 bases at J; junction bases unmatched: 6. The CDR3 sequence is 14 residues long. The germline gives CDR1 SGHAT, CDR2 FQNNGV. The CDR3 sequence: CASSPGDRFNEQFF. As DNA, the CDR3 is TGTGCCAGCAGCCCGGGGGACAGGTTCAATGAGCAGTTCTTC. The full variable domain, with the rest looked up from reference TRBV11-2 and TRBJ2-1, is EAGVAQSPRYKIIEKRQSVAFWCNPISGHATLYWYQQILGQGPKLLIQFQNNGVVDDSQLPKDRFSAERLKGVDSTLKIQPAKLEDSAVYLCASSPGDRFNEQFFGPGTRLTVL.

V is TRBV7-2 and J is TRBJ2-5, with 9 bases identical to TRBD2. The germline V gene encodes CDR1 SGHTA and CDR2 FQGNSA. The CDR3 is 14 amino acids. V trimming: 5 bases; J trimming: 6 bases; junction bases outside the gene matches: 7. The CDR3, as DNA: TGTGCCAGCAGCGGCGGGGGGGGGACAAAGACCCAGTACTTC. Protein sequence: CASSGGGGTKTQYF.

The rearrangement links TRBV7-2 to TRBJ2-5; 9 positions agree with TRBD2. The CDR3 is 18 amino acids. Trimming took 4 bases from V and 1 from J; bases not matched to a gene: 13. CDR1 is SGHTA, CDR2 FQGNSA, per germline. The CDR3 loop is CASSSRMTSGLLQETQYF. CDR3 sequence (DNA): TGTGCCAGCAGCTCACGTATGACTAGCGGACTCCTCCAAGAGACCCAGTACTTC.

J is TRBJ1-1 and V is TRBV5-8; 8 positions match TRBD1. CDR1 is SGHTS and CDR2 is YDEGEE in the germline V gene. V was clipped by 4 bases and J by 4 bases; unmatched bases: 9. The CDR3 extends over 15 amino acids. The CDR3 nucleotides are TGTGCCAGCAGCACACGGACAGGGCGAGGCACTGAAGCTTTCTTT. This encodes CASSTRTGRGTEAFF.

The CDR3 DNA reads TGTGCCAGTTTGACTGGACTAGCGGGACCTAGCTCCTACAATGAGCAGTTCTTC. Amino acid sequence: CASLTGLAGPSSYNEQFF. The chain uses TRBV9 and TRBJ2-1, with TRBD2 matching 12 bases. CDR1 and CDR2 (germline): SGDLS, YYNGEE. The CDR3 spans 18 residues. V was clipped by 8 bases and J by 0 bases; unmatched bases: 12.

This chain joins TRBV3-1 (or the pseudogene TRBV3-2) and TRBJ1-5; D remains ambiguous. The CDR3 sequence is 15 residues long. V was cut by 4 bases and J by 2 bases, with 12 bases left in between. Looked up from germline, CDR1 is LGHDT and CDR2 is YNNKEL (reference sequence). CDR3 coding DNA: TGTGCCAGCAGCCCCCGGGGTTTGGGCAATCAGCCCCAGCATTTT. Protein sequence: CASSPRGLGNQPQHF.

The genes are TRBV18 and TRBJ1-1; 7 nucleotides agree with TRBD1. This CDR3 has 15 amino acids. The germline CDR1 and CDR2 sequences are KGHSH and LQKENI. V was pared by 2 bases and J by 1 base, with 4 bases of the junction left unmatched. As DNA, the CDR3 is TGTGCCAGCTCACCAGGACAGGTCGGGAACACTGAAGCTTTCTTT. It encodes CASSPGQVGNTEAFF.

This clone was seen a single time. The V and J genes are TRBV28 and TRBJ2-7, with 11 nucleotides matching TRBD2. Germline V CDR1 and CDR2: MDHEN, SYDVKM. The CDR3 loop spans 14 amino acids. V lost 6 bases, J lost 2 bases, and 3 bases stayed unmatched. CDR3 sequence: CASSLAGGPYEQYF. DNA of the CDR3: TGTGCCAGCAGCTTAGCGGGAGGGCCCTACGAGCAGTACTTC. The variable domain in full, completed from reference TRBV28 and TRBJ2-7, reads DVKVTQSSRYLVKRTGEKVFLECVQDMDHENMFWYRQDPGLGLRLIYFSYDVKMKEKGDIPEGYSVSREKKERFSLILESASTNQTSMYLCASSLAGGPYEQYFGPGTRLTVT.

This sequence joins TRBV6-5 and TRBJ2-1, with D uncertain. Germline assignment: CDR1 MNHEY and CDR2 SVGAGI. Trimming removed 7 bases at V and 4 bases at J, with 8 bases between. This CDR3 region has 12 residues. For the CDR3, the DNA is TGTGCCAGCAACATAATGTACAATGAGCAGTTCTTC. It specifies CASNIMYNEQFF.

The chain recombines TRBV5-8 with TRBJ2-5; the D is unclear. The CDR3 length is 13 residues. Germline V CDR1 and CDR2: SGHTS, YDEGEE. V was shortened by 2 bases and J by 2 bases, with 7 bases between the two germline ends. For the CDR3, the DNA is TGTGCCAGCAGCTTTCAAATTCAAGAGACCCAGTACTTC. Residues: CASSFQIQETQYF.

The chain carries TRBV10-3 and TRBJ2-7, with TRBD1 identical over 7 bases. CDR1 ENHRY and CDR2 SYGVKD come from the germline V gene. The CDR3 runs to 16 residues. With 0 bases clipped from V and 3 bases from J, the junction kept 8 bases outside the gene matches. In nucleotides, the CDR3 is TGTGCCATCAGTGAGTCCGGAAGGGCAGGGGGCTACGAGCAGTACTTC. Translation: CAISESGRAGGYEQYF.